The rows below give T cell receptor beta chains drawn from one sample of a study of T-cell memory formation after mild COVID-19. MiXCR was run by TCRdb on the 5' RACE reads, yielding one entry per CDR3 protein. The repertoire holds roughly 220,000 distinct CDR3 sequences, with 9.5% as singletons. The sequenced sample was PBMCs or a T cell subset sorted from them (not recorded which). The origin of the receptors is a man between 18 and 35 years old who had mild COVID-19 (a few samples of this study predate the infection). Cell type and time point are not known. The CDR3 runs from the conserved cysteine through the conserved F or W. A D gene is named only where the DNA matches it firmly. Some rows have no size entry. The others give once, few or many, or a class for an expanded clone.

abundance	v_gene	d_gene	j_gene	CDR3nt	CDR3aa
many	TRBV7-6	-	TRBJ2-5	TGTGCCAGCAGCTCTCGACCCAGGGTCGAGACCCAGTACTTC	CASSSRPRVETQYF
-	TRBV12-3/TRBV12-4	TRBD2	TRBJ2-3	TGTGCCAGCAGACTAGCGGGAGGCCCCACGGATACGCAGTATTTT	CASRLAGGPTDTQYF
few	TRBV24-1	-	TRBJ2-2	TGTGCCACCAGTGATCCCACAACGAACACCGGGGAGCTGTTTTTT	CATSDPTTNTGELFF
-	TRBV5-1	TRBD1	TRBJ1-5	TGCGCCAGCAGCCCGGGACAGAGCAATCAGCCCCAGCATTTT	CASSPGQSNQPQHF
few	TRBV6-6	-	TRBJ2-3	TGTGCCACGTTGTACGGGGGCACAGATACGCAGTATTTT	CATLYGGTDTQYF
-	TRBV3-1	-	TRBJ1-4	TGTGCCAGCAGCCAAGACGGCCGGGAAAAACTGTTTTTT	CASSQDGREKLFF
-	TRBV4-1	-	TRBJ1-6	TGCGCCAGCAGCCAAGTCCACGGGGTTGTAAATTCACCCCTCCACTTT	CASSQVHGVVNSPLHF
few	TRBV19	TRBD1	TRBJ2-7	TGTGCCAGTAGCCGGGACAGTCTCTCCTACGAGCAGTACTTC	CASSRDSLSYEQYF
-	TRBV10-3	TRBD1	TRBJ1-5	TGTGCCATCAGTGCTTCGACAGGGACTCAGCCCCAGCATTTT	CAISASTGTQPQHF
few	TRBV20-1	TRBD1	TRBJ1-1	TGCAGTGCGCGGACAGGGGGAGAAACTGAAGCTTTCTTT	CSARTGGETEAFF
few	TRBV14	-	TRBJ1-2	TGTGCCAGCAGCCAGGACCGGGACAACTTCTACACCTTC	CASSQDRDNFYTF
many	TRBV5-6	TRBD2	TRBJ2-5	TGTGCCAGCAGCTCCTCGGGCGGGGGGAAGACCCAGTACTTC	CASSSSGGGKTQYF
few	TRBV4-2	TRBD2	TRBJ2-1	TGTGCCAGCAGCCAAGTCCAAACTAGCGGTTGGGACAATGAGCAGTTCTTC	CASSQVQTSGWDNEQFF
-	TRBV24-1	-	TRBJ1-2	TGTGCCACCAGTGAGGGGGGCTACACCTTC	CATSEGGYTF
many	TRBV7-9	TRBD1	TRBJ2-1	TGTGCCAGCAGCCGAGGGGACAGCAACAATGAGCAGTTCTTC	CASSRGDSNNEQFF
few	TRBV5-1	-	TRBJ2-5	TGCGCCAGCAGCACTGACAGCGTCCAAGAGACCCAGTACTTC	CASSTDSVQETQYF
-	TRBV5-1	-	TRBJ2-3	TGCGCCAGCAGCTTGGGACAGACCCGCACAGATACGCAGTATTTT	CASSLGQTRTDTQYF
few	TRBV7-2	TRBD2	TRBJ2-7	TGTGCCAGCAGCCCTCCTGGGGCTAGCGGGTACTACGAGCAGTACTTC	CASSPPGASGYYEQYF
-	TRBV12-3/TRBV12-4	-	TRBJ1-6	TGTGCCAGCAGTTTCGTAAGGGGCAATAATTCACCCCTCCACTTT	CASSFVRGNNSPLHF
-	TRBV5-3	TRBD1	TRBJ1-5	TGTGCCAGGAGGGGGCAATCGGGGAGGATCCCCCAGCATTTT	CARRGQSGRIPQHF
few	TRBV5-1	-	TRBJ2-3	TGCGCCAGCAGCCCGGAATACACAGATACGCAGTATTTT	CASSPEYTDTQYF
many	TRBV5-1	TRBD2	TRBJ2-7	TGCGCCAGCAGCTTTAGCGGGGAGATCTACGAGCAGTACTTC	CASSFSGEIYEQYF
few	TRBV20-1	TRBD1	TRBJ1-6	TGCAGTGCTAGAGACGCAAGGGAAGGACAGGTGAATTCACCCCTCCACTTT	CSARDAREGQVNSPLHF
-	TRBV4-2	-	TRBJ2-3	TGTGCCAGCAGCCAAGATTGGGCTACCGGGGCCACTAGCACAGATACGCAGTATTTT	CASSQDWATGATSTDTQYF
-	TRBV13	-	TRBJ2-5	TGTGCCAGCAGCTTAGTTCGGGGAGAGACCCAGTACTTC	CASSLVRGETQYF
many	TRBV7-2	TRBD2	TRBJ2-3	TGTGCCAGCAGCCAGACTAGCGGGGGAACAGATACGCAGTATTTT	CASSQTSGGTDTQYF
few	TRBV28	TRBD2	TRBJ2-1	TGTGCCAGCATCGGACAGGCACTAGCGGGGATCCATGAGCAGTTCTTC	CASIGQALAGIHEQFF
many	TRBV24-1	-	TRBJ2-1	TGTGCCACCAGTGACCGGGGAGCCAGGTCCTACAATGAGCAGTTCTTC	CATSDRGARSYNEQFF
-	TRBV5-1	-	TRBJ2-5	TGCGCCAGCAGCACACAGGGTCGCCAAGAGACCCAGTACTTC	CASSTQGRQETQYF
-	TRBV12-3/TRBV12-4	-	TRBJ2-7	TGTGCCAGCAGTTTAGCGCGGCGGGACGAGCAGTACTTC	CASSLARRDEQYF
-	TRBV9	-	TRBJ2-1	TGTGCCAGCAGCGTAGGGAACACAGGGACGAATGAGCAGTTCTTC	CASSVGNTGTNEQFF
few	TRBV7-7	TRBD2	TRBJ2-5	TGTGCCAGCAGCACGGGACTAGCGGGGGCCGAAGAGACCCAGTACTTC	CASSTGLAGAEETQYF
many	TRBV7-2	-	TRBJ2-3	TGTGCCAGCAGCCTCTCCGGGGGTAACACAGATACGCAGTATTTT	CASSLSGGNTDTQYF
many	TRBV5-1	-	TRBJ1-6	TGCGCCAGCAGCTTGGGTTGGGGTGAATCAAATTCACCCCTCCACTTT	CASSLGWGESNSPLHF
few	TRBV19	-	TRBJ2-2	TGTGCCAGTAGTATACGTGCCAGGGCGAACACCGGGGAGCTGTTTTTT	CASSIRARANTGELFF
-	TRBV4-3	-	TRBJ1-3	TGCGCCAGCAGCCAAGATGCGACAGGAGGAAACACCATATATTTT	CASSQDATGGNTIYF
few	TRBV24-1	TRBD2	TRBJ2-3	TGTGCCACCAGTGACCAGACTAGCGGGGGAGATACGCAGTATTTT	CATSDQTSGGDTQYF
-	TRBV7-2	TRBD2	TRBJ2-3	TGTGCCAGCAGCTTTCTTCCGGGACTAGCGGGGGAACTGGTGGATACGCAGTATTTT	CASSFLPGLAGELVDTQYF
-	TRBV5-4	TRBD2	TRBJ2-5	TGTGCCAGCAGCTTGTGGGGGGGTGAGACCCAGTACTTC	CASSLWGGETQYF
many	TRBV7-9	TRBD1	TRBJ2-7	TGTGCCAGCAGCTTACCCCGGACAGGGACCTACGAGCAGTACTTC	CASSLPRTGTYEQYF
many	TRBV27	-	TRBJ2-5	TGTGCCAGCCGGTTCTCCGCCCAAGAGACCCAGTACTTC	CASRFSAQETQYF
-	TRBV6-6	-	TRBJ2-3	TGTGCCAGCAGTTTCGGGGGAGTAGATACGCAGTATTTT	CASSFGGVDTQYF
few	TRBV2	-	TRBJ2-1	TGTGCCAGCAGTGAAGGGTGGCAGGGACCTGAGCAGTTCTTC	CASSEGWQGPEQFF
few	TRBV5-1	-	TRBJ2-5	TGCGCCAGCAGCCCCGGACGGACCGAAGAGACCCAGTACTTC	CASSPGRTEETQYF
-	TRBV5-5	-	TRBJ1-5	TGTTCCAGCAGCTTGCGGACTAATCAGCCCCAGCATTTT	CSSSLRTNQPQHF
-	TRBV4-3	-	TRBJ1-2	TGCGCCAGCAGCCAAGATGTGAACACTAAAGGCTACACCTTC	CASSQDVNTKGYTF